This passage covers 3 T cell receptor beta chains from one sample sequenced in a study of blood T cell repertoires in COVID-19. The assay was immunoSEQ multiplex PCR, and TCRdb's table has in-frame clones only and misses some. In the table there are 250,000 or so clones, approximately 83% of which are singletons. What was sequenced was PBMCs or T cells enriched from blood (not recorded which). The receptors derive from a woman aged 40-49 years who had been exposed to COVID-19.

This chain's CDR3 is CASSLDRQLYGYTF. In DNA, the CDR3 is TGTGCCAGCAGCTTAGATCGACAGCTTTATGGCTACACCTTC. The J gene is TRBJ1-2, the V gene TRBV11-2, with TRBD1 as a possible D gene (5 bases). Germline lookup yields CDR1 SGHAT and CDR2 FQNNGV. This CDR3 spans 14 amino acids. V lost 0 bases and J lost 5, with 10 bases in between.

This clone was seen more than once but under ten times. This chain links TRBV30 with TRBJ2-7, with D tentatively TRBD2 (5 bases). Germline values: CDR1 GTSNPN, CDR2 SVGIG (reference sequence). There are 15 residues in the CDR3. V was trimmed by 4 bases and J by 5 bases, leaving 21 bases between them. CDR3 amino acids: CAWNLPGWGRDEQYF. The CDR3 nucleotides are TGTGCCTGGAACCTTCCGGGGTGGGGTCGAGACGAGCAGTACTTC.

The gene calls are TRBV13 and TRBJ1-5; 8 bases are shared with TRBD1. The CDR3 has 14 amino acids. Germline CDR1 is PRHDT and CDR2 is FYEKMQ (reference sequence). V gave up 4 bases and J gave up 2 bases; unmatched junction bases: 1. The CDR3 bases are TGTGCCAGCAGCTCGACAGGGGGCAATCAGCCCCAGCATTTT. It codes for CASSSTGGNQPQHF. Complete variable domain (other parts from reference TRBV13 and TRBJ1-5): AAGVIQSPRHLIKEKRETATLKCYPIPRHDTVYWYQQGPGQDPQFLISFYEKMQSDKGSIPDRFSAQQFSDYHSELNMSSLELGDSALYFCASSSTGGNQPQHFGDGTRLSIL.